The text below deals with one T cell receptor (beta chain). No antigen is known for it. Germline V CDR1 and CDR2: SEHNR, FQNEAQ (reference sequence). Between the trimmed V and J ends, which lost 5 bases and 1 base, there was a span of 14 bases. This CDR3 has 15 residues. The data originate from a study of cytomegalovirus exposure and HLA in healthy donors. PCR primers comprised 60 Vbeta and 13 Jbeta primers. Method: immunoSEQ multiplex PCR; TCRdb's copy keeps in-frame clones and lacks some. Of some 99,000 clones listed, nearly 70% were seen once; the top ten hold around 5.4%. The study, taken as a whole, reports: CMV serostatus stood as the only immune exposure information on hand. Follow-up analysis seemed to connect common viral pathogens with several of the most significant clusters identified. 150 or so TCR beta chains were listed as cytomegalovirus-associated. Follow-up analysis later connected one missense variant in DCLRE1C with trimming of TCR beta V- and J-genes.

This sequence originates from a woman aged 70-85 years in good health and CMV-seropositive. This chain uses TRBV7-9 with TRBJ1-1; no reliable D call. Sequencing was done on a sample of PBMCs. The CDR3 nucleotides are TGTGCCAGCAGCCCTTTGGCAGGCGCGAACACTGAAGCTTTCTTT. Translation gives CASSPLAGANTEAFF.